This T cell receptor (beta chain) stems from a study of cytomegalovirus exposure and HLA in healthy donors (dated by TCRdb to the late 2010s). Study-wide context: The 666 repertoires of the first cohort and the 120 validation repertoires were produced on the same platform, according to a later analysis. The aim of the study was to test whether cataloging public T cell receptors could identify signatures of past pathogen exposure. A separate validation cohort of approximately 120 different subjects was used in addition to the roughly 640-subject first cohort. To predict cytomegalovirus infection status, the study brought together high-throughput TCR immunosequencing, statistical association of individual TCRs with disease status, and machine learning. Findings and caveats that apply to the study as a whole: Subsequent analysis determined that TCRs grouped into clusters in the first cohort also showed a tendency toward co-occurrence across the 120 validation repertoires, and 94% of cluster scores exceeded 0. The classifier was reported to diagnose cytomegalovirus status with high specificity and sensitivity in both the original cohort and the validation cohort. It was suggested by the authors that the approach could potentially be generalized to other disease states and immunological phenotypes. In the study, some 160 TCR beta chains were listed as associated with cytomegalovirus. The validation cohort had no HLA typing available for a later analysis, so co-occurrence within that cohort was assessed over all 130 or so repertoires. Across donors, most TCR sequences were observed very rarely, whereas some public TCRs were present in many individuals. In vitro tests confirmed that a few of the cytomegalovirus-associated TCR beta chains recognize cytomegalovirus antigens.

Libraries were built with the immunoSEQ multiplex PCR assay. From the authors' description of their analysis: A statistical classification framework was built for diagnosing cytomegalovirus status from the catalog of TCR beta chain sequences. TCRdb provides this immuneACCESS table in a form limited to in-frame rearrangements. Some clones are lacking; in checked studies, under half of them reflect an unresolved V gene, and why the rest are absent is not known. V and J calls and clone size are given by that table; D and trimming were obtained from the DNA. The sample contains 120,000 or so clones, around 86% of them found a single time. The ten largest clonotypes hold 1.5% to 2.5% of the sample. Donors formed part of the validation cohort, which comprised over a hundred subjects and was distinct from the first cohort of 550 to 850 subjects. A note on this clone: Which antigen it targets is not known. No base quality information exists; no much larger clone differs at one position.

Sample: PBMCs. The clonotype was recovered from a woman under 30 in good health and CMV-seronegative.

The DNA sequence reads TGTGCCAGCAGTGATAGCGGGAGCCACGAGCAGTACTTC. Its protein product is CASSDSGSHEQYF. The sequence links TRBV6-1 to TRBJ2-7, with 9 bases aligning to TRBD2. Ends trimmed: V by 3 bases, J by 5 bases; bases unmatched to a gene: 2. The germline V gene specifies MNHNS as CDR1 and SASEGT as CDR2. The CDR3, from cysteine to phenylalanine, totals 13 residues. The retained sequence is limited to the CDR3, 39 bases, with the frame set at the first base.